This T cell receptor (beta chain) was captured in a study of blood T cell repertoires in COVID-19. Looking at the study overall: T cells, B-cell-depleted T cells, or PBMCs provided the cDNA or gDNA that served as material.

Produced via immunoSEQ multiplex PCR; TCRdb's table is partial and in-frame only. The sample includes about 220,000 clones, roughly 84% seen only once; the top ten take 3% to 4%. V was cut by 6 bases and J by 1 base, with 9 bases left in between. There are 12 residues in the CDR3. Germline CDR1 reads SQVTM; CDR2 reads ANQGSEA. This chain connects TRBV29-1 to TRBJ1-1; D uncertain. The clonotype comes from a woman older than 75 with acute or convalescent COVID-19. Sequenced: peripheral blood. CDR3 DNA sequence: TGCAGCGTACAGTCACCGAACACTGAAGCTTTCTTT. Its protein is CSVQSPNTEAFF.